Following are 8 T cell receptor beta chains from one sample sequenced in a study of liver allograft versus peripheral blood T cells. About the study: Recipients' peripheral blood supplied the T cell receptor repertoires against which those in transplanted livers were compared.

Using its own MiXCR run on the reads, TCRdb lists one record per CDR3 protein. The sample records around 16,000 distinct CDR3 sequences, 20% to 25% being singletons. These receptors all stem from a human patient who had a liver transplant. T cells may partly derive from the graft donor.

CDR3 nucleotides: TGTGCCAGCAGTTTCCGGAGGGACATCGAGAACTATGGCTACACCTTC. Translation gives CASSFRRDIENYGYTF. V gene TRBV27 combines with J gene TRBJ1-2, with a tentative D call TRBD1 (6 bases). The V gene's germline CDR1 is MNHEY and CDR2 SMNVEV (reference sequence). This CDR3 is built from 16 residues. Trimming pared 3 bases from V and 2 bases from J, leaving 16 bases between.

The chain combines TRBV28 with TRBJ1-4, with D tentatively TRBD1 (6 bases). CDR3 length: 14 residues. V lost 5 bases and J lost 7, with 14 bases in between. The V gene's germline CDR1 is MDHEN and CDR2 SYDVKM. The CDR3 DNA sequence: TGTGCCAGCAGTCCGGGACAAGGCAGTGAAAAACTGTTTTTT. Translating gives CASSPGQGSEKLFF.

This clonotype turned up a few times. The gene calls are TRBV7-9 and TRBJ2-5, with 9 bases fitting TRBD1. The V segment lost 1 base and the J segment 3 bases; nucleotides outside the gene matches: 12. The CDR3 spans 18 residues. Per germline, CDR1 SEHNR and CDR2 FQNEAQ (reference sequence). The CDR3 DNA is TGTGCCAGCAGCTTAGTTACCCTTTCGACAGGGGGAAAAGAGACCCAGTACTTC. Translating it yields CASSLVTLSTGGKETQYF.

This clonotype appeared a few times. This chain joins TRBV6-5 and TRBJ2-5; 7 bases align to TRBD1. CDR1 and CDR2 from the germline V gene are MNHEY and SVGAGI. Trimming removed 4 bases from V and 5 bases from J; junction bases left unmatched: 7. CDR3 length: 14 residues. The chain's CDR3 is CASSSGGLAETQYF. CDR3 coding DNA: TGTGCCAGCAGTTCAGGGGGTCTGGCGGAGACCCAGTACTTC.

This clonotype has ten or more counts. The V and J genes are TRBV27 and TRBJ2-2; tentative D call: TRBD2 (6 bases). Trimming shortened V by 3 bases and J by 6 bases, and 17 bases separated the two germline ends. CDR1 and CDR2 from the germline V gene are MNHEY and SMNVEV (reference sequence). The length of the CDR3 is 16 residues. CDR3 coding DNA: TGTGCCAGCAGTTTCCATATGGGGGGATTATCCGGGGAGCTGTTTTTT. Translated: CASSFHMGGLSGELFF.

This clonotype is categorized as medium-sized. This chain uses TRBV18 with TRBJ2-3; no reliable D call. CDR1 and CDR2 from the germline V gene are KGHSH and LQKENI. Trimming shortened V by 8 bases and J by 0 bases, and 6 bases separated the two germline ends. This CDR3 is built from 12 residues. CDR3 bases: TGTGCCAGCAGCCCAAGCACAGATACGCAGTATTTT. This encodes CASSPSTDTQYF. Together with reference TRBV18 and TRBJ2-3, the CDR3 gives the full variable domain: NAGVMQNPRHLVRRRGQEARLRCSPMKGHSHVYWYRQLPEEGLKFMVYLQKENIIDESGMPKERFSAEFPKEGPSILRIQQVVRGDSAAYFCASSPSTDTQYFGPGTRLTVL.

By share, this clonotype ranks as medium-sized (0.01 to 0.1%). The chain is built from TRBV15 and TRBJ2-2; 11 bases are shared with TRBD2. CDR1 and CDR2 from the germline V gene are LNHNV and YYDKDF (reference sequence). Unmatched junction bases numbered 2, after V lost 4 bases and J lost 1 base. The CDR3 has 16 residues. The DNA for the CDR3 is TGTGCCACCAGCATCGGGACTAGCGGGAACACCGGGGAGCTGTTTTTT. Amino acids: CATSIGTSGNTGELFF.

This clonotype was seen only a few times. The chain is built from TRBV11-2 and TRBJ2-5, with D hard to call. V lost 5 bases and J lost 5, with 9 bases in between. The germline V gene encodes CDR1 SGHAT and CDR2 FQNNGV. CDR3 length: 12 amino acids. In DNA, the CDR3 is TGTGCCAGCAGCCGGCCCGGCGAGACCCAGTACTTC. Encoded protein: CASSRPGETQYF.